The present entry profiles one T cell receptor beta chain with its context. Its target is unknown. The source of the sample is a study of cytomegalovirus exposure and HLA in healthy donors. General study points: Reported results showed that the classifier diagnosed cytomegalovirus status with high specificity and sensitivity. 150 to 200 TCR beta chains were listed as cytomegalovirus-associated.

The V and J ends lost 5 bases and 6 bases, in that order; junction bases with no gene match: 9. Germline loops: CDR1 SEHNR, CDR2 FQNEAQ (reference sequence). The CDR3 covers 17 residues. TCRdb's copy holds only in-frame clones and misses some; the assay was immunoSEQ multiplex PCR. This table holds approximately 160,000 clones, just under 90% found once. This receptor was obtained from a woman younger than 35 in good health and CMV-seropositive. The sequencing sample was made of PBMCs. This chain links TRBV7-9 with TRBJ2-1, with 14 bases identical to TRBD2. CDR3 DNA sequence: TGTGCCAGCAGCCCAAGCCGTGGACTAGCGGGGGGCAATGAGCAGTTCTTC. Amino acids: CASSPSRGLAGGNEQFF.